This T cell receptor beta chain came from a study of beta chain features in type 1 diabetes. Study background: The patient and healthy donor groups were comparable for age, gender and cell yields. In all, some 100,000,000 sorted cells from all samples were analyzed. Whole-study findings and limits: Unsettled here was the matter of whether HLA type influences TCRB rearrangement. Among patients with Type 1 diabetes, TCRB CDR3s were moderately but significantly shorter in every one of the four CD4+ subsets.

The sample holds one count of this clone. The antigen is unknown. The authors reverse transcribed all of the isolated RNA, so sequencing captured expressed TCRB transcripts. Repertoires were generated with immunoSEQ multiplex PCR, while TCRdb's copy carries only in-frame clones and drops some. This table has around 180,000 clones, 7.8% appearing once. The V end lost 6 bases, the J end lost 4 bases, and 12 bases lay between the germline ends. The CDR3 extends over 13 amino acids. Germline-derived CDR1 and CDR2 are MNHEY and SMNVEV (reference sequence). CD4+ cells of the naive, central memory, regulatory and stem cell-like memory types were sorted via CD45RO/CCR7/CD25/CD127/CD95/CD27.

The source of this sequence is a woman in her forties with type 1 diabetes. Sequencing was carried out using central memory CD4+ T cells from blood. The gene calls are TRBV27 and TRBJ1-2; TRBD1 might be the D (6 bases). CDR3 nucleotides: TGTGCCAGCAGCCCCCGACAGGTCTATGGCTACACCTTC. Protein: CASSPRQVYGYTF.